These T cell receptor beta chains were read from a single sample in a study of regulatory dendritic cells for organ transplantation. No antigens are known for them. Libraries were prepared by immunoSEQ multiplex PCR; TCRdb keeps only in-frame clonotypes and omits some of them. The table includes some 18,000 clones, over 75% detected once. Sequencing was performed on memory CD4+ T cells from blood cultured with regulatory dendritic cells. The source is a human donor in good health. CDR3s include the opening cysteine and the closing phenylalanine or tryptophan. A D gene is named only where the DNA matches it firmly. For some rows the clone size is stated as once, few or many, or as a class when expanded; others skip it.

V gene	J gene	clone size	D gene	CDR3 protein	CDR3 DNA
TRBV29-1	TRBJ2-3	.	TRBD1	CSVTGGRTDTQYF	TGCAGCGTTACAGGGGGCCGTACAGATACGCAGTATTTT
TRBV7-3	TRBJ2-7	.	.	CASSSYINSYEQYF	TGTGCCAGCAGCTCTTACATTAACTCCTACGAGCAGTACTTC
TRBV5-1	TRBJ1-2	.	.	CASSFTGNYGYTF	TGCGCCAGCAGCTTTACTGGGAACTATGGCTACACCTTC
TRBV28	TRBJ1-5	.	.	CASSSRTQGIYSNQPQHF	TGTGCCAGCAGTTCAAGGACCCAGGGGATCTATAGCAATCAGCCCCAGCATTTT
TRBV7-2	TRBJ2-7	.	.	CASIAGPGKDEQYF	TGTGCCAGCATCGCCGGGCCGGGGAAGGACGAGCAGTACTTC
TRBV6-6	TRBJ2-7	.	.	CASSYAGYEQYF	TGTGCCAGCAGTTACGCCGGCTACGAGCAGTACTTC
TRBV2	TRBJ1-5	.	.	CASRGGGSGQPQHF	TGTGCCAGCAGAGGAGGGGGGTCGGGTCAGCCCCAGCATTTT
TRBV5-5	TRBJ1-1	.	.	CASSFAWDTEAFF	TGTGCCAGCAGCTTTGCTTGGGACACAGAAGCTTTCTTT
TRBV11-2	TRBJ1-3	.	.	CASSSGLTNAGNTIYF	TGTGCCAGCAGCTCGGGACTCACCAACGCCGGAAACACCATATATTTT
TRBV29-1	TRBJ2-3	once	TRBD2	CSVEVASGSSRDTQYF	TGCAGCGTTGAAGTCGCCAGCGGGAGCTCTAGGGATACGCAGTATTTT
TRBV5-1	TRBJ2-7	.	.	CASSLTLSSYEQYF	TGCGCCAGCAGCTTGACGTTGAGCTCCTACGAGCAGTACTTC
TRBV5-5	TRBJ2-7	.	.	CASSLNLYEQYF	TGTGCCAGCAGCTTGAACCTCTACGAGCAGTACTTC
TRBV6-1	TRBJ2-3	.	TRBD1	CASSEGQGADTQYF	TGTGCCAGCAGTGAGGGACAGGGGGCAGATACGCAGTATTTT
TRBV14	TRBJ2-3	.	.	CASSQDSYTQYF	TGTGCCAGCAGCCAAGATTCCTATACGCAGTATTTT
TRBV7-2	TRBJ2-1	few	TRBD2	CASSLEVSGKSTYNEQFF	TGTGCCAGCAGCTTAGAGGTAAGCGGGAAATCCACCTACAATGAGCAGTTCTTC
TRBV19	TRBJ2-1	.	TRBD1	CASSRTGGFDEQFF	TGTGCCAGTAGTAGGACAGGGGGATTTGATGAGCAGTTCTTC
TRBV9	TRBJ1-1	few	TRBD1	CASSVLQGARSEAFF	TGTGCCAGCAGCGTTTTACAGGGGGCGCGCTCTGAAGCTTTCTTT
TRBV28	TRBJ2-5	.	TRBD2	CASSPLAGVPETQYF	TGTGCCAGCAGTCCTCTAGCGGGAGTGCCAGAGACCCAGTACTTC
TRBV4-2	TRBJ2-1	.	TRBD2	CASSQPTSGEINEQFF	TGTGCCAGCAGCCAGCCGACTAGCGGGGAGATCAATGAGCAGTTCTTC
TRBV5-1	TRBJ2-4	.	TRBD1	CASSRGQGVRNIQYF	TGCGCCAGCAGCCGCGGACAGGGAGTAAGAAACATTCAGTACTTC
TRBV25-1	TRBJ1-2	once	.	CASSEGGGYGYTF	TGTGCCAGCAGTGAGGGAGGAGGCTATGGCTACACCTTC
TRBV11-2	TRBJ2-7	.	TRBD2	CASRPSGGYEQYF	TGTGCCAGCAGACCTTCGGGAGGCTACGAGCAGTACTTC
TRBV6-5	TRBJ2-7	.	.	CASKQRGGIYEQYF	TGTGCCAGCAAACAACGGGGCGGAATCTACGAGCAGTACTTC
TRBV9	TRBJ2-3	.	TRBD1	CASSVEGAQTDTQYF	TGTGCCAGCAGCGTAGAGGGGGCGCAAACAGATACGCAGTATTTT
TRBV11-3	TRBJ2-2	.	.	CASSLDGHTGELFF	TGTGCCAGCAGCTTAGACGGCCACACCGGGGAGCTGTTTTTT
TRBV25-1	TRBJ2-3	.	TRBD2	CASTQPGTSGKDTQYF	TGTGCCAGCACCCAGCCCGGGACTAGCGGGAAAGATACGCAGTATTTT
TRBV7-3	TRBJ2-3	once	TRBD2	CASSLSGGNTDTQYF	TGTGCCAGCAGCTTATCGGGGGGGAACACAGATACGCAGTATTTT
TRBV19	TRBJ2-1	once	TRBD2	CASTVWSGRANEQFF	TGTGCCAGTACCGTGTGGAGCGGGAGGGCCAATGAGCAGTTCTTC
TRBV30	TRBJ1-5	.	.	CAWSQGLGGSSNQPQHF	TGTGCCTGGAGTCAAGGGCTGGGGGGCTCTAGCAATCAGCCCCAGCATTTT
TRBV10-3	TRBJ2-3	.	.	CAISEGGTDTQYF	TGTGCCATCAGTGAAGGGGGCACAGATACGCAGTATTTT
TRBV28	TRBJ2-7	once	TRBD2	CAITPSGSSYEQYF	TGTGCCATCACGCCAAGCGGGAGCTCCTACGAGCAGTACTTC
TRBV4-2	TRBJ2-7	medium-sized	TRBD2	CASSQGPGLAGYEQYF	TGTGCCAGCAGCCAGGGCCCGGGACTAGCGGGATACGAGCAGTACTTC